These 27 T cell receptor beta chains were all obtained from the same sample, sequenced in a study of blood T cells in healthy people across ages. PCR was performed a second time for about 6 to 12 cycles using a sample-barcoded 5' primer and a J-beta primer mix. TCRdb independently ran MiXCR on the 5' RACE reads; one entry per CDR3 protein. The sample holds roughly 860,000 distinct CDR3 sequences; around 68% are singletons and the top ten take around a quarter. Material: blood. These receptor sequences come from a man younger than 45 in good health.

The V and J genes are TRBV7-2 and TRBJ2-3; D might be TRBD2 (7 bases). The germline CDR1 and CDR2 sequences are SGHTA and FQGNSA. This CDR3 contains 16 residues. V lost 0 bases and J lost 5, with 15 bases in between. For the CDR3, the DNA is TGTGCCAGCAGCTTAGCGGGGGGGCCCTTCATAGATACGCAGTATTTT. Protein: CASSLAGGPFIDTQYF.

J is TRBJ2-1 and V is TRBV6-2 or TRBV6-3, with D perhaps TRBD2 (6 bases). The ends were cut back, 8 bases at V and 3 bases at J, with 11 bases in the middle. Germline assignment: CDR1 MNHEY and CDR2 SVGEGT. The CDR3 runs to 13 residues. This chain's CDR3 is CASGTASYNEQFF. The CDR3 bases are TGTGCCAGCGGGACTGCAAGCTACAATGAGCAGTTCTTC.

The table lists this clonotype with a few counts. The chain recombines TRBV12-3 or TRBV12-4 with TRBJ2-5; D is undetermined. The CDR3 extends over 11 amino acids. The germline V and J ends were trimmed by 5 bases and 3 bases, with 4 bases remaining between them. Here the CDR3 reads CASSAKETQYF. In DNA form, the CDR3 reads TGTGCCAGCAGTGCCAAAGAGACCCAGTACTTC.

The chain recombines TRBV4-3 with TRBJ2-6; D is perhaps TRBD1 (5 bases). CDR3 length equals 16 residues. Germline values: CDR1 LGHNA, CDR2 YSLEER. V shed 6 bases and J shed 2 bases, with 14 bases lying between them. CDR3 DNA: TGCGCCAGCAGTGACGACAGCGCTCCTGGGGCCAACGTCCTGACTTTC. Amino acids: CASSDDSAPGANVLTF.

This chain joins TRBV19 and TRBJ2-7; D not resolved. The CDR3 spans 14 residues. V was trimmed by 1 base and J by 0 bases, leaving 7 bases between them. Germline assignment: CDR1 LNHDA and CDR2 SQIVND (reference sequence). This chain's CDR3 is CASSIGGFSYEQYF. CDR3 nucleotides: TGTGCCAGTAGTATAGGCGGATTCTCCTACGAGCAGTACTTC.

This chain links TRBV20-1 with TRBJ1-4; 8 bases fit TRBD1. Trimming cost V 8 bases and J 3 bases; bases outside gene matches: 5. The CDR3 length is 13 residues. The germline gives CDR1 DFQATT, CDR2 SNEGSKA (reference sequence). CDR3 nucleotides: TGCAGTAGTCAGGGGGCGGCTAATGAAAAACTGTTTTTT. This encodes CSSQGAANEKLFF.

This clonotype was picked up one time. The chain uses TRBV6-5 and TRBJ2-1; 7 bases match TRBD2. Per the germline V gene, CDR1 is MNHEY and CDR2 is SVGAGI. The CDR3 loop spans 16 amino acids. J gave up 6 bases and V 2 bases, and 10 bases lay outside the gene matches. CDR3 protein: CASSYTRGGAINEQFF. CDR3 bases: TGTGCCAGCAGTTACACCCGGGGAGGGGCAATCAATGAGCAGTTCTTC.

J is TRBJ1-2 and V is TRBV29-1; 7 bases map to TRBD1. The CDR3 spans 13 residues. J was trimmed by 4 bases and V by 3 bases; bases with no gene match: 5. Germline V gene lookup returns CDR1 SQVTM and CDR2 ANQGSEA. The DNA for the CDR3 is TGCAGCGTTGAGGGCAGGGGGGGCTATGGCTACACCTTC. Translated, it gives CSVEGRGGYGYTF.

The rearrangement links TRBV7-2 to TRBJ2-2, with a tentative D call TRBD1 (6 bases). Germline CDR1 and CDR2: SGHTA and FQGNSA. The CDR3 covers 15 residues. Trimming took 2 bases from V and 3 from J, leaving 10 bases between them. The CDR3 sequence is CASSLSGVDTGELFF. The CDR3 nucleotides read TGTGCCAGCAGCTTATCAGGGGTCGACACCGGGGAGCTGTTTTTT.

This clonotype has just a few counts. J is TRBJ2-5 and V is TRBV7-6, with 8 bases identical to TRBD2. With 2 bases clipped from V and 5 bases from J, the junction kept 10 bases outside the gene matches. CDR3 length: 16 amino acids. Germline CDR1 is SGHVS and CDR2 is FNYEAQ. Here the CDR3 reads CASSLRPGGAGETQYF. The CDR3 DNA follows: TGTGCCAGCAGCTTAAGGCCCGGGGGGGCCGGGGAGACCCAGTACTTC.

This chain uses TRBV7-9 with TRBJ2-3, with a weak D call TRBD1 (6 bases). From germline, CDR1 is SEHNR and CDR2 FQNEAQ (reference sequence). The CDR3 extends over 13 amino acids. V was clipped by 1 base and J by 7 bases, with 9 bases between them. CDR3 bases: TGTGCCAGCAGCTTAGGCAGGGGAAATACGCAGTATTTT. The encoded protein is CASSLGRGNTQYF.

This clonotype was counted a few times. The chain carries TRBV20-1 and TRBJ1-1, with 7 bases matching TRBD1. V gave up 4 bases and J gave up 0 bases; unmatched junction bases: 8. The CDR3 length is 15 residues. The V gene's germline CDR1 is DFQATT and CDR2 SNEGSKA (reference sequence). CDR3 DNA: TGCAGTGCTAAAGACAGGGTACGGATGAACACTGAAGCTTTCTTT. Protein sequence: CSAKDRVRMNTEAFF.

The chain has TRBV20-1 and TRBJ2-3; D call uncertain. The CDR3 has 14 residues. Looked up from germline, CDR1 is DFQATT and CDR2 is SNEGSKA (reference sequence). V lost 3 bases, J lost 0 bases, and 10 bases lay in between. The CDR3 spells CSASAESSTDTQYF. The CDR3 coding sequence is TGCAGTGCTAGTGCAGAGTCTAGCACAGATACGCAGTATTTT.

V and J are TRBV7-9 and TRBJ1-1; no reliable D call. Germline V gene data show CDR1 as SEHNR and CDR2 as FQNEAQ (reference sequence). Trimming left V 4 bases short and J 1 base short, with 13 bases between. The CDR3 runs 15 residues. CDR3 DNA: TGTGCCAGCAGCTCGTGGGTGGTTTCGAACACTGAAGCTTTCTTT. It codes for CASSSWVVSNTEAFF.

The chain uses TRBV9 and TRBJ2-1, with 7 bases identical to TRBD2. Trimming took 3 bases from V and 2 from J; bases not matched to a gene: 8. Germline-derived CDR1 and CDR2 are SGDLS and YYNGEE. The CDR3 contains 16 residues. This CDR3 is CASSEREGRAYNEQFF. The CDR3 DNA reads TGTGCCAGCAGCGAGAGGGAGGGACGTGCCTACAATGAGCAGTTCTTC.

This clonotype occurred a few times. As DNA, the CDR3 is TGCAGTGCCCCAGACAGCGGGACCGGGGCCAATGAGCAGTTCTTC. It encodes CSAPDSGTGANEQFF. This chain joins TRBV20-1 and TRBJ2-1, with 7 bases aligning to TRBD2. The germline CDR1 and CDR2 sequences are DFQATT and SNEGSKA (reference sequence). The CDR3 consists of 15 residues. J was trimmed by 6 bases and V by 6 bases; bases with no gene match: 14.

This clonotype was detected a few times. The chain couples TRBV5-1 to TRBJ1-1; 7 bases line up with TRBD1. The germline gives CDR1 SGHRS, CDR2 YFSETQ. Unmatched junction bases numbered 7, after V lost 3 bases and J lost 5 bases. The CDR3 sequence is 14 residues long. The CDR3 nucleotides are TGCGCCAGCAGCTCCGACAGGGAGGTGACTGAAGCTTTCTTT. Translation gives CASSSDREVTEAFF.

The chain uses TRBV4-1 and TRBJ2-1, with a weak D call TRBD2 (6 bases). The CDR3 is 15 residues long. CDR1 MGHRA and CDR2 YSYEKL come from the germline V gene. Trimming stripped 3 bases from V and 2 bases from J, with 11 bases between. CDR3 coding DNA: TGCGCCAGCAGCCAGGCGGGGCCGCCCTACAATGAGCAGTTCTTC. It encodes CASSQAGPPYNEQFF.

This clonotype was observed a handful of times. The chain links TRBV10-3 to TRBJ2-7, with 15 positions matching TRBD2. Germline trimming cut 6 bases from V and 0 bases from J; bases unmatched to any gene: 6. This CDR3 contains 17 residues. Germline V gene sequence: CDR1 ENHRY, CDR2 SYGVKD. In DNA, the CDR3 is TGTGCCATCAGCAGGGGACTAGCGGGGGGCAGCTCCTACGAGCAGTACTTC. Translation: CAISRGLAGGSSYEQYF.

The chain recombines TRBV11-2 with TRBJ2-3, with TRBD1 matching 8 bases. The ends lost 2 bases at V and 5 bases at J; junction bases unmatched: 6. The germline V gene encodes CDR1 SGHAT and CDR2 FQNNGV. This CDR3 comprises 15 residues. The CDR3 here is CASSLYFTGGDTQYF. As DNA, the CDR3 is TGTGCCAGCAGCTTATATTTCACAGGGGGAGATACGCAGTATTTT.

The gene calls are TRBV18 and TRBJ2-3; TRBD1 is a possible D gene (5 bases). Per germline, CDR1 KGHSH and CDR2 LQKENI. The ends were cut back, 2 bases at V and 5 bases at J, with 11 bases in the middle. CDR3 length: 14 amino acids. For the CDR3, the DNA is TGTGCCAGCTCACCAAAAGGGGCGCAAGATACGCAGTATTTT. Protein sequence: CASSPKGAQDTQYF.

This clonotype came up a few times. The J gene is TRBJ2-7, the V gene TRBV12-3 or TRBV12-4, with D hard to call. CDR3 length: 12 residues. The ends were cut back, 5 bases at V and 3 bases at J, with 8 bases in the middle. The CDR3: CASSPHYYEQYF. Written as DNA, the CDR3 is TGTGCCAGCAGTCCCCACTACTACGAGCAGTACTTC.

The CDR3 bases are TGCAGTGCTAGAGATATGCCCAGGGGGGACGAGCAGTACTTC. Translation: CSARDMPRGDEQYF. The chain joins TRBV20-1 to TRBJ2-7; weak D call: TRBD1 (7 bases). Trimming stripped 0 bases from V and 5 bases from J, with 14 bases between. The CDR3 contains 14 residues. Germline CDR1 reads DFQATT; CDR2 reads SNEGSKA (reference sequence).

The genes are TRBV7-3 and TRBJ2-4, with 7 bases lining up with TRBD2. The end of the DNA is better explained by TRBJ2-5, so the J call may be wrong. This CDR3 contains 14 residues. Germline CDR1 and CDR2: SGHTA and FQGTGA. This CDR3 reads CASSPTSRQETQYF. The CDR3 region has the DNA TGTGCCAGCAGCCCGACTAGCCGCCAAGAGACCCAGTACTTC.

The CDR3 loop reads CASSGDRGSSYNEQYF. In DNA, the CDR3 is TGTGCCAGCAGTGGGGACAGGGGGAGCTCCTACAATGAGCAGTACTTC. The V and J genes are TRBV9 and TRBJ2-1, with 11 nucleotides matching TRBD1. The J call may not be correct, given that the DNA end is closer to TRBJ2-7. The CDR3 loop spans 16 amino acids. Germline V gene sequence: CDR1 SGDLS, CDR2 YYNGEE.

The rearrangement uses TRBV7-9 and TRBJ1-4, with 8 bases matching TRBD1. Losses at the gene ends were 5 bases for V and 0 bases for J; bases not matched to a gene: 11. In germline, CDR1 is SEHNR, CDR2 FQNEAQ (reference sequence). The CDR3 covers 18 residues. The CDR3 DNA follows: TGTGCCAGCAGCGGATGGACAGGGACGGTTGCAACTAATGAAAAACTGTTTTTT. The encoded protein is CASSGWTGTVATNEKLFF.

This clonotype was counted a few times. The genes are TRBV12-3 or TRBV12-4 and TRBJ2-1; 13 nucleotides line up with TRBD2. The CDR3 spans 14 residues. Trimming took 5 bases from V and 8 from J; bases not matched to a gene: 3. The CDR3 sequence: CASSGTSGDHEQFF. DNA for the CDR3: TGTGCCAGCAGTGGGACTAGCGGGGACCATGAGCAGTTCTTC.